What follows is one T cell receptor beta chain and its context. What it binds is unknown. Repertoires were generated with immunoSEQ multiplex PCR, while TCRdb's copy carries only in-frame clones and drops some. The repertoire includes approximately 110,000 clones, 75% to 90% of them detected once, and roughly 0.57% sits in the top ten. Trimming at V came to 3 bases and at J to 3 bases, leaving 7 bases not matched to a gene. Germline CDR1 SGHNT, CDR2 YYREEE (reference sequence). This CDR3 is built from 16 residues. These data are taken from a study of a mutant IDH1 vaccine in newly diagnosed glioma. The time point is: week 11, during vaccination. The vaccine gave 300 ug of a 20-mer mutant IDH1 peptide subcutaneously per dose. Each donor presented with a new WHO grade 3 or 4 astrocytoma that tested IDH1-mutant and showed ATRX loss.

The specimen was PBMCs, collected from a glioma patient whose treatment included an IDH1 peptide vaccine. The chain carries TRBV5-4 and TRBJ2-7; 12 bases match TRBD2. This TCR came from a woman between 45 and 60 years old with glioma. The chain's CDR3 is CASSSGTSGLYYEQYF. The CDR3 DNA sequence: TGTGCCAGCAGCTCGGGGACTAGCGGGCTCTACTACGAGCAGTACTTC.